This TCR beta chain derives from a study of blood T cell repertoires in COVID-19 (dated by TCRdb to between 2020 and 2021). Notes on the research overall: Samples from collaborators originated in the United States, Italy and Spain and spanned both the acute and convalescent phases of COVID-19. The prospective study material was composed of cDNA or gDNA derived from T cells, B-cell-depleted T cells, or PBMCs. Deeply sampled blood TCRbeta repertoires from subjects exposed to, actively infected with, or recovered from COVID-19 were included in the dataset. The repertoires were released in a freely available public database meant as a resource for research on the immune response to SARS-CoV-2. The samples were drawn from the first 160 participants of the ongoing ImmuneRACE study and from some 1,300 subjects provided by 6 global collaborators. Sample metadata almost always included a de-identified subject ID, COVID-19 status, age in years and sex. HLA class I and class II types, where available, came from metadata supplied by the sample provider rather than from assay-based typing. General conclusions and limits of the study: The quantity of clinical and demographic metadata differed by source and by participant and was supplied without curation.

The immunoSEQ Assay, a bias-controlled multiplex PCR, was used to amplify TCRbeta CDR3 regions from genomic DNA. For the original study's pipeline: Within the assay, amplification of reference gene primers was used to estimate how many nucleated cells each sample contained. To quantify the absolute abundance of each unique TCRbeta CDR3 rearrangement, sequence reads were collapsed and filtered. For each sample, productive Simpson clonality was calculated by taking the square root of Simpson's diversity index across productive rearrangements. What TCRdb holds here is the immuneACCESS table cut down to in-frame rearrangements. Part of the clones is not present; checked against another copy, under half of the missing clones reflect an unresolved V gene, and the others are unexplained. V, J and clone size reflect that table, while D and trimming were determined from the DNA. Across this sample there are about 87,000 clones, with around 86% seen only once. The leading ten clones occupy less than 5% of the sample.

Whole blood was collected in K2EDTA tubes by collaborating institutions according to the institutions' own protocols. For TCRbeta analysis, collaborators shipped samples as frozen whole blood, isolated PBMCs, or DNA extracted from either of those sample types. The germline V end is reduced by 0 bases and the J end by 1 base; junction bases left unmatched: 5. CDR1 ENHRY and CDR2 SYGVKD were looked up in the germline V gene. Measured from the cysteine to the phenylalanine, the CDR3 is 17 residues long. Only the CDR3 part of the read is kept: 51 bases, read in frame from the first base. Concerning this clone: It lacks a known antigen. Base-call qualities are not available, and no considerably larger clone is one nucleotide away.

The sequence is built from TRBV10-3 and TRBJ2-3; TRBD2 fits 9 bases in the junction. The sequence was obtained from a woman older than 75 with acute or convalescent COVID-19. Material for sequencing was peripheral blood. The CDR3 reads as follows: CAISESRPSGGTDTQYF. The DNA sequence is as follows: TGTGCCATCAGTGAGTCTAGGCCTAGCGGGGGCACAGATACGCAGTATTTT.